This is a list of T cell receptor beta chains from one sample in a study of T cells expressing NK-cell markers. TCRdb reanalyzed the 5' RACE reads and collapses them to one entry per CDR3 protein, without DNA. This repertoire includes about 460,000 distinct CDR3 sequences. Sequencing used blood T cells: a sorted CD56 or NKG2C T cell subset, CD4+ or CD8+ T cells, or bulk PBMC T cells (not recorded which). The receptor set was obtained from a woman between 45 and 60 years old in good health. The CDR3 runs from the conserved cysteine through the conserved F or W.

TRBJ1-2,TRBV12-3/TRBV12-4,CASRLGSYGYTF
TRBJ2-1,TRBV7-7,CASSLGVRGRPYNEQFF
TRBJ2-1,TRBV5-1,CASSLAQGGGNEQFF
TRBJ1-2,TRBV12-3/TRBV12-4,CASSLGARGPANYGYTF
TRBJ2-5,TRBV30,CAWTYGSETQYF
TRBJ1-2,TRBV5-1,CASRRDVGLNYGYTF
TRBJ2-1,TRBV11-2,CASRSNYAGTSGSSSYNEQFF
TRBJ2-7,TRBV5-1,CASSSQGHLTEQYF
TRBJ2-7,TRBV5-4,CASRGETNSHEQYF
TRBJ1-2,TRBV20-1,CSARDDRVYGYTF
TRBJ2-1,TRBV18,CASSPETSGMEQFF
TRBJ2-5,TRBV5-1,CASSILRASGGETQYF
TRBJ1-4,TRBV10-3,CAISQDRREGEKLFF
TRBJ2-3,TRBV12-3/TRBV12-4,CASSLEMREGFTDTQYF
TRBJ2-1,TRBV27,CASSLLGDTYNEQFF
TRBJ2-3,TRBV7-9,CASSFATGRSPDTQYF
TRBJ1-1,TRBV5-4,CASSFGGVNTEAFF
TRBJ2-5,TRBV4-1,CASSQDRGGGETQYF
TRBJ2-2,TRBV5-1,CASSDGGGLGELFF
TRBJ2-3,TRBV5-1,CASRRRSSENTDTQYF
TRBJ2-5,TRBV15,CATSRALETQYF
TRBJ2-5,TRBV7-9,CASSPRDSRQETQYF
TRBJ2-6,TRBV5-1,CASSLADYTRDGSGANVLTF
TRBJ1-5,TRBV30,CAWSVGKAGQPQHF
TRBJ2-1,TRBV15,CATSRAGLAGEGEQFF
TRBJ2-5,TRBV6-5,CASRYLAREETQYF
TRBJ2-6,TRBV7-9,CASSFTLAGANVLTF
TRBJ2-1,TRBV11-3,CASSSRQGGNEQFF
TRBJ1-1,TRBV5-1,CASSSIQQGRGNTEAFF
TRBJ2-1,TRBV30,CAWSVQDRRIF
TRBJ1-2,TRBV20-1,CSATHLVSYGYTF
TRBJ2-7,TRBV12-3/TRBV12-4,CASTPGSRTYEQYF
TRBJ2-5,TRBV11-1,CASRRPGLGETQYF
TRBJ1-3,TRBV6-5,CASTQGVTGNTIYF
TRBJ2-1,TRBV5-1,CASSLAVVGGEQFF
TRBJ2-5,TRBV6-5,CASSSTATGVETQYF
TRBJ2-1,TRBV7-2,CASSLTAQSSYNEQFF
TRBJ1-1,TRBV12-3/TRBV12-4,CASSFTGSEAFF
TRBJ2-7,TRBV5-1,CASSLGLAGAYEQYF
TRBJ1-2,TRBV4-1,CASSQDGATFTF
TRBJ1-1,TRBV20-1,CSARGGRGFDTEAFF
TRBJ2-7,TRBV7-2,CASSLYLGGSSGHYEQYF
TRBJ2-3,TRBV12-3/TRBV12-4,CASSLESGTATGTQYF
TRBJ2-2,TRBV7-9,CASSLRDHTGELFF
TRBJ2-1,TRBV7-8,CASSLPRRGPNEQFF
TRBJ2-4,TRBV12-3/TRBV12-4,CASSSRGNIQYF
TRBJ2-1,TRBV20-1,CSARDLSGLAGEGEQFF
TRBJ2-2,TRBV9,CASSPGAGGLTGELFF
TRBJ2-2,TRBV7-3,CASSLSGGGTGELFF
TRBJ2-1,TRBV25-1,CASSEGGSFAYNEQFF
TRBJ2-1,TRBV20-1,CSASQGSVRRSPRGQFF
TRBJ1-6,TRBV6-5,CASSYSQVNSPLHF
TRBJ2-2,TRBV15,CATSKLRTGGNTGELFF
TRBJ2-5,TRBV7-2,CASSLATGGGETQYF
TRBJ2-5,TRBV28,CASSLFDPETQYF
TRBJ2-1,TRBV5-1,CASSQTNGPNEQFF
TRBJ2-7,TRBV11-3,CASSLGASAEQYF
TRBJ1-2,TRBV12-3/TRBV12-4,CASSTGPSYGYTF
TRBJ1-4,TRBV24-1,CATSDPPDEKLFF
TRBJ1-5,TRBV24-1,CATSDGGGHGAQHF